The source of this T cell receptor (beta chain) is a study of PD-1 blockade in classical Hodgkin lymphoma. Study at large: Patients got intravenous nivolumab 3 mg/kg every 2 weeks.

After autologous stem cell transplantation all patients relapsed, and prior brentuximab vedotin exposure differed between cohorts. This clone has only a few counts. The antigen is not known. Study-wide points: Whereas CD4+ TCR diversity had risen significantly by C4D1, CD8+ TCR diversity had not. Patients who initiated nivolumab within 1 year of ASCT were excluded.

Produced via immunoSEQ multiplex PCR; TCRdb's table is partial and in-frame only. The data contain about 110,000 clones, 70% to 90% of them seen just once; the ten biggest clones take up 20%. CDR1 is MGHRA, CDR2 YSYEKL, per germline. This CDR3 is 14 amino acids long. J gave up 5 bases and V 5 bases, and 7 bases lay outside the gene matches. The sequencing used peripheral blood mononuclear cells (PBMCs), collected before the second cycle of nivolumab. The J gene is TRBJ2-5, the V gene TRBV4-1; 8 bases are shared with TRBD2. This TCR was sampled from a human donor with classical Hodgkin lymphoma. The CDR3 sequence: CASSFGLADETQYF. The CDR3 nucleotides are TGCGCCAGCAGCTTTGGACTAGCCGACGAGACCCAGTACTTC.